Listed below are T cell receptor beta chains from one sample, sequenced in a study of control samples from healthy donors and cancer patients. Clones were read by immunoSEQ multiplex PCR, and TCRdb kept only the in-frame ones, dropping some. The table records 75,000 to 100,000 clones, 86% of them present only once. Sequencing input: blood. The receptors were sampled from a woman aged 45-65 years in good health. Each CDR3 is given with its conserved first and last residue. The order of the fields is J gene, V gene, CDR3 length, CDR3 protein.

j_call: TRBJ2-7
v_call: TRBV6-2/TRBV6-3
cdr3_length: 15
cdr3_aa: CASSLRQGALYEQYF

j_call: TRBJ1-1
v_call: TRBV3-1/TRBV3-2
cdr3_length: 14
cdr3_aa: CASSPSGQGLEAFF

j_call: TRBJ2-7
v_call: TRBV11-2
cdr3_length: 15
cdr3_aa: CASSYLMGRDYEQYF

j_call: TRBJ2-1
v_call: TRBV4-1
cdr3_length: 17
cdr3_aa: CASSQDSRLAVGNEQFF

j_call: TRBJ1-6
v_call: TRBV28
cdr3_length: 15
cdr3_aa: CASSSRTPYNSPLHF

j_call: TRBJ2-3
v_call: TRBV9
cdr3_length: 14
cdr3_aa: CASSVGRTTDTQYF

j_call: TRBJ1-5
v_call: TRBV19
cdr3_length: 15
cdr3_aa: CASSSQGSSNQPQHF

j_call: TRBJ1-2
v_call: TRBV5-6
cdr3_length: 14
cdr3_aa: CASSQPGQAYGYTF

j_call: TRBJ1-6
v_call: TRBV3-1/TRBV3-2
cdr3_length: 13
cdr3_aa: CASSQGGDSPLHF

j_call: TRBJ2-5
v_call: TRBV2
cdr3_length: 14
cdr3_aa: CASSAGTSGRTQYF

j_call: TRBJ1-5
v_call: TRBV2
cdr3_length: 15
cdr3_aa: CASSAGQRINQPQHF